Listed below are T cell receptor beta chains from one sample, sequenced in a study of response to subunit inactivated influenza vaccine. TCRdb used MiXCR to reprocess the RT-PCR reads, holding one entry per CDR3 protein. The repertoire holds 150,000 or so distinct CDR3 sequences, with 9.5% to 13% as singletons. This material consisted of non-naive T cells sorted from PBMCs, taken roughly 45 days after vaccination. These receptors were taken from a man aged 50 or older who received an inactivated influenza vaccine. Both conserved end residues are part of each CDR3. Each record gives: D gene, clone size, CDR3 length, V gene, J gene, CDR3 DNA, CDR3 protein. D genes are given only for firm matches. Where a row states a size, it is once, few, many or the class of an expanded clone; other rows omit it.

D gene: .; clone size: few; CDR3 length: 16; V gene: TRBV7-9; J gene: TRBJ2-2; CDR3 DNA: TGTGCCAGCAGCTTGGTGTCCGGGACAACCACCGGGGAGCTGTTTTTT; CDR3 protein: CASSLVSGTTTGELFF
D gene: .; clone size: few; CDR3 length: 19; V gene: TRBV28; J gene: TRBJ2-5; CDR3 DNA: TGTGCCACCGACCGAGGGGGGGGGTACCAATTAAGGCCCGATGAGACCCAGTACTTC; CDR3 protein: CATDRGGGYQLRPDETQYF
D gene: .; clone size: many; CDR3 length: 15; V gene: TRBV2; J gene: TRBJ2-7; CDR3 DNA: TGTGCCAGCAGTCCTAATAACCCGGGGTCCTACGAGCAGTACTTC; CDR3 protein: CASSPNNPGSYEQYF
D gene: .; clone size: many; CDR3 length: 13; V gene: TRBV6-5; J gene: TRBJ1-1; CDR3 DNA: TGTGCCAGCAGTTACTCGACATACACTGAAGCTTTCTTT; CDR3 protein: CASSYSTYTEAFF
D gene: TRBD1; clone size: few; CDR3 length: 14; V gene: TRBV7-7; J gene: TRBJ2-1; CDR3 DNA: TGTGCTAGCAGCTCGACAGGGGAGAGGGGTGAGCAGTTCTTC; CDR3 protein: CASSSTGERGEQFF
D gene: .; clone size: many; CDR3 length: 14; V gene: TRBV6-5; J gene: TRBJ1-2; CDR3 DNA: TGTGCCAGCAGTTACTCCGCCCGGAGGACGGGCTACACCTTC; CDR3 protein: CASSYSARRTGYTF
D gene: TRBD1; clone size: few; CDR3 length: 14; V gene: TRBV24-1; J gene: TRBJ1-2; CDR3 DNA: TGTGCCACCAGCACAATGGGACAGTCCTATGGCTACACCTTC; CDR3 protein: CATSTMGQSYGYTF
D gene: TRBD1; clone size: few; CDR3 length: 14; V gene: TRBV7-2; J gene: TRBJ1-2; CDR3 DNA: TGTGCCAGCAGCCCGGGACAGATTAACTATGGCTACACCTTC; CDR3 protein: CASSPGQINYGYTF
D gene: .; clone size: few; CDR3 length: 14; V gene: TRBV2; J gene: TRBJ2-2; CDR3 DNA: TGTGCCAGCAGTGAAAGGTTGACTACCGGGGAGCTGTTTTTT; CDR3 protein: CASSERLTTGELFF
D gene: TRBD2; clone size: .; CDR3 length: 16; V gene: TRBV27; J gene: TRBJ2-6; CDR3 DNA: TGTGCCAGCAAACCCGGGACTACGTCTGGGGCCAACGTCCTGACTTTC; CDR3 protein: CASKPGTTSGANVLTF
D gene: TRBD2; clone size: few; CDR3 length: 17; V gene: TRBV7-2; J gene: TRBJ2-2; CDR3 DNA: TGTGCCAGCAGCTTAGTCGGGACTAGCGGAACCACCGGGGAGCTGTTTTTT; CDR3 protein: CASSLVGTSGTTGELFF
D gene: .; clone size: few; CDR3 length: 14; V gene: TRBV6-1; J gene: TRBJ2-7; CDR3 DNA: TGTGCCAGCAGTGAAGCTTCGGGTTGGTACGAGCAGTACTTC; CDR3 protein: CASSEASGWYEQYF
D gene: TRBD2; clone size: many; CDR3 length: 13; V gene: TRBV4-1; J gene: TRBJ2-5; CDR3 DNA: TGCGCCAGCAGCCGACTAGCTTTTGAGACCCAGTACTTC; CDR3 protein: CASSRLAFETQYF
D gene: .; clone size: few; CDR3 length: 12; V gene: TRBV4-2; J gene: TRBJ2-3; CDR3 DNA: TGTGCCAGCAGCCAAGAGGGTAATACGCAGTATTTT; CDR3 protein: CASSQEGNTQYF
D gene: .; clone size: .; CDR3 length: 14; V gene: TRBV5-1; J gene: TRBJ1-2; CDR3 DNA: TGCGCCAGCAGCGTCCAGTCCGGGGCCTATGGCTACACCTTC; CDR3 protein: CASSVQSGAYGYTF
D gene: .; clone size: few; CDR3 length: 13; V gene: TRBV30; J gene: TRBJ1-4; CDR3 DNA: TGTGCCTGGAGTGTACAATTTACAGGGTTGCTGTTTTTT; CDR3 protein: CAWSVQFTGLLFF
D gene: .; clone size: many; CDR3 length: 15; V gene: TRBV2; J gene: TRBJ1-5; CDR3 DNA: TGTGCCAGCAGGATGGGTGATAATAGCAATCAGCCCCAGCATTTT; CDR3 protein: CASRMGDNSNQPQHF
D gene: .; clone size: .; CDR3 length: 15; V gene: TRBV7-2; J gene: TRBJ2-5; CDR3 DNA: TGTGCCAGCAGCTTAGCCTCGCCGGGGACGGGGACCCAGTACTTC; CDR3 protein: CASSLASPGTGTQYF
D gene: TRBD2; clone size: few; CDR3 length: 19; V gene: TRBV4-2; J gene: TRBJ2-1; CDR3 DNA: TGTGCCAGCAGCCAAGACTTCGGGCTAGCGGGGGGGCTGTTGAATGAGCAGTTCTTC; CDR3 protein: CASSQDFGLAGGLLNEQFF
D gene: TRBD1; clone size: .; CDR3 length: 15; V gene: TRBV7-2; J gene: TRBJ2-3; CDR3 DNA: TGTGCCAGCAGCGCAGGGGGCGTCCCCACAGATACGCAGTATTTT; CDR3 protein: CASSAGGVPTDTQYF
D gene: .; clone size: many; CDR3 length: 12; V gene: TRBV7-8; J gene: TRBJ2-7; CDR3 DNA: TGTGCCAGCAGCTTAGAAATAACTACCCGGTACTTC; CDR3 protein: CASSLEITTRYF
D gene: .; clone size: few; CDR3 length: 14; V gene: TRBV4-3; J gene: TRBJ1-5; CDR3 DNA: TGCGCCAGCAGCCAAGGGGGGTACAATCAGCCCCAGCATTTT; CDR3 protein: CASSQGGYNQPQHF
D gene: TRBD1; clone size: few; CDR3 length: 16; V gene: TRBV7-6; J gene: TRBJ1-6; CDR3 DNA: TGTGCCAGCAGCTTAGATGACAGGGGGCAAGGTTCACCCCTCCACTTT; CDR3 protein: CASSLDDRGQGSPLHF
D gene: .; clone size: many; CDR3 length: 13; V gene: TRBV7-2; J gene: TRBJ1-2; CDR3 DNA: TGTGCCAGCAGCTTAGACAGGTCCTATGGCTACACCTTC; CDR3 protein: CASSLDRSYGYTF
D gene: .; clone size: .; CDR3 length: 14; V gene: TRBV6-2/TRBV6-3; J gene: TRBJ1-2; CDR3 DNA: TGTGCCAGCAGTTACTCACCAGGGCCCTATGGCTACACCTTC; CDR3 protein: CASSYSPGPYGYTF
D gene: .; clone size: .; CDR3 length: 15; V gene: TRBV20-1; J gene: TRBJ2-5; CDR3 DNA: TGCAGTGCTCCGAGGACAAGGTCGATACAAGAGACCCAGTACTTC; CDR3 protein: CSAPRTRSIQETQYF
D gene: TRBD1; clone size: .; CDR3 length: 15; V gene: TRBV6-1; J gene: TRBJ1-1; CDR3 DNA: TGTGCCAGCAGCCGGACAGGGAGCGTCGGCACTGAAGCTTTCTTT; CDR3 protein: CASSRTGSVGTEAFF
D gene: .; clone size: .; CDR3 length: 14; V gene: TRBV5-5; J gene: TRBJ2-7; CDR3 DNA: TGTGCCAGCAGCTTGGTTTCTTCGTCCTACGAGCAGTACTTC; CDR3 protein: CASSLVSSSYEQYF
D gene: TRBD2; clone size: few; CDR3 length: 16; V gene: TRBV12-3/TRBV12-4; J gene: TRBJ2-2; CDR3 DNA: TGTGCCAGCACCCTCAGCGGGGCAGGGAACACCGGGGAGCTGTTTTTT; CDR3 protein: CASTLSGAGNTGELFF
D gene: TRBD1; clone size: .; CDR3 length: 15; V gene: TRBV6-1; J gene: TRBJ2-2; CDR3 DNA: TGTGCCAGCACCTATGGGGACAGGAACACCGGGGAGCTGTTTTTT; CDR3 protein: CASTYGDRNTGELFF
D gene: TRBD1; clone size: many; CDR3 length: 16; V gene: TRBV12-3/TRBV12-4; J gene: TRBJ1-2; CDR3 DNA: TGTGCCACCATCGGTCCAGGGGGCCACGTGAAGTATGGCTACACCTTC; CDR3 protein: CATIGPGGHVKYGYTF
D gene: .; clone size: .; CDR3 length: 16; V gene: TRBV4-1; J gene: TRBJ2-5; CDR3 DNA: TGCGCCAGCAGCCAGAGGGGAGTGGGGAGTTTGGAGACCCAGTACTTC; CDR3 protein: CASSQRGVGSLETQYF
D gene: TRBD2; clone size: .; CDR3 length: 15; V gene: TRBV7-3; J gene: TRBJ2-5; CDR3 DNA: TGTGCCAGCAGCTTATACGGGAGCGGGGGAGAGACCCAGTACTTC; CDR3 protein: CASSLYGSGGETQYF
D gene: .; clone size: .; CDR3 length: 15; V gene: TRBV7-2; J gene: TRBJ1-3; CDR3 DNA: TGTGCCAGCAGCTTAGATCAGCTCTCTGGAAACACCATATATTTT; CDR3 protein: CASSLDQLSGNTIYF
D gene: .; clone size: .; CDR3 length: 14; V gene: TRBV11-2; J gene: TRBJ2-5; CDR3 DNA: TGTGCCAGCAGCTTAGTTTGGCATAAAGAGACCCAGTACTTC; CDR3 protein: CASSLVWHKETQYF
D gene: TRBD2; clone size: few; CDR3 length: 19; V gene: TRBV6-7; J gene: TRBJ2-1; CDR3 DNA: TGTGCCAGCAGTTACTCGACAAAGGGGAGCGGGAGTGGAGGCAATGAGCAGTTCTTC; CDR3 protein: CASSYSTKGSGSGGNEQFF
D gene: TRBD1; clone size: many; CDR3 length: 16; V gene: TRBV7-8; J gene: TRBJ2-1; CDR3 DNA: TGTGCCAGCAGCAAAAACAGGGGCGAGGGCTACAATGAGCAGTTCTTC; CDR3 protein: CASSKNRGEGYNEQFF
D gene: TRBD2; clone size: many; CDR3 length: 11; V gene: TRBV10-2; J gene: TRBJ2-5; CDR3 DNA: TGCGCCGTCGGGACTAGCGGGACCCAGTACTTC; CDR3 protein: CAVGTSGTQYF
D gene: TRBD1; clone size: few; CDR3 length: 15; V gene: TRBV4-1; J gene: TRBJ2-1; CDR3 DNA: TGCGCCAGCAGCCAAGCCGGGACAGGGGAAAATGAGCAGTTCTTC; CDR3 protein: CASSQAGTGENEQFF
D gene: TRBD1; clone size: .; CDR3 length: 17; V gene: TRBV7-9; J gene: TRBJ1-2; CDR3 DNA: TGTGCCAGCAGCCCACTTCGGACGGGACAGGGGCGGGATGGCTACACCTTC; CDR3 protein: CASSPLRTGQGRDGYTF
D gene: .; clone size: .; CDR3 length: 10; V gene: TRBV27; J gene: TRBJ1-1; CDR3 DNA: TGTGCCAGCAGTTTAACGGAAGCTTTCTTT; CDR3 protein: CASSLTEAFF
D gene: TRBD2; clone size: few; CDR3 length: 14; V gene: TRBV20-1; J gene: TRBJ2-7; CDR3 DNA: TGCAGTGCTAGAGACTCAGCGGGAGTTCACGAGCAGTACTTC; CDR3 protein: CSARDSAGVHEQYF
D gene: TRBD1; clone size: .; CDR3 length: 14; V gene: TRBV11-2; J gene: TRBJ1-1; CDR3 DNA: TGTGCCAGCAGCTCATACAGGGGGCACACTGAAGCTTTCTTT; CDR3 protein: CASSSYRGHTEAFF
D gene: TRBD2; clone size: .; CDR3 length: 16; V gene: TRBV20-1; J gene: TRBJ2-1; CDR3 DNA: TGCAGTGCTATTGGGGTAGCGGGAGTTTGGTACAATGAGCAGTTCTTC; CDR3 protein: CSAIGVAGVWYNEQFF
D gene: TRBD1; clone size: many; CDR3 length: 14; V gene: TRBV12-3/TRBV12-4; J gene: TRBJ1-5; CDR3 DNA: TGTGCCAGCAGCTGGACAGGGGGCGGGCAGCCCCAGCATTTT; CDR3 protein: CASSWTGGGQPQHF
D gene: TRBD2; clone size: .; CDR3 length: 15; V gene: TRBV7-9; J gene: TRBJ2-1; CDR3 DNA: TGTGCCAGCAGCCCTAGCGGGGATCCCTACAATGAGCAGTTCTTC; CDR3 protein: CASSPSGDPYNEQFF
D gene: .; clone size: .; CDR3 length: 15; V gene: TRBV3-1; J gene: TRBJ2-5; CDR3 DNA: TGTGCCAGCAGCCAAGCCGGACCCCCGGGGGAGACCCAGTACTTC; CDR3 protein: CASSQAGPPGETQYF
D gene: .; clone size: .; CDR3 length: 15; V gene: TRBV4-2; J gene: TRBJ2-3; CDR3 DNA: TGTGCCAGCAGCCAACTAGCGACTAGCACAGATACGCAGTATTTT; CDR3 protein: CASSQLATSTDTQYF
D gene: .; clone size: .; CDR3 length: 14; V gene: TRBV7-2; J gene: TRBJ1-1; CDR3 DNA: TGTGCCAGCAGCCAACAGGCATTGAACACTGAAGCTTTCTTT; CDR3 protein: CASSQQALNTEAFF
D gene: TRBD2; clone size: .; CDR3 length: 14; V gene: TRBV9; J gene: TRBJ2-7; CDR3 DNA: TGTGCCAGCAGCGCAACGGCGGGAGTCCTCGAGCAGTACTTC; CDR3 protein: CASSATAGVLEQYF
D gene: TRBD1; clone size: few; CDR3 length: 14; V gene: TRBV6-5; J gene: TRBJ1-1; CDR3 DNA: TGTGCCAGCAGTTGGGACAGGGCAGGCGCTGAAGCTTTCTTT; CDR3 protein: CASSWDRAGAEAFF
D gene: .; clone size: .; CDR3 length: 19; V gene: TRBV12-3/TRBV12-4; J gene: TRBJ2-2; CDR3 DNA: TGTGCCAGCAGGGCCCGCAGGGGGAGGTCGAGCGGACCAACCGGGGAGCTGTTTTTT; CDR3 protein: CASRARRGRSSGPTGELFF
D gene: .; clone size: few; CDR3 length: 15; V gene: TRBV6-1; J gene: TRBJ2-7; CDR3 DNA: TGTGCCAGCCGGCCAGGACAGTTCAACTCCTACGAGCAGTACTTC; CDR3 protein: CASRPGQFNSYEQYF